The 19 T cell receptor beta chains presented below share a single source sample, sequenced in a study of T cells after yellow fever vaccination. TCRdb called the 5' RACE reads again in MiXCR, with one record for every CDR3 protein. The sample comprises 510,000 or so distinct CDR3 sequences, under 25% of which are singletons, and around an eighth rests with the top ten. The sequencing used PBMCs, collected 15 days after the yellow fever booster vaccination. The receptors were sampled from a man aged 25-45 years who received the YFV17D yellow fever vaccine.

The rearrangement joins TRBV6-5 to TRBJ2-3; 11 bases fit TRBD2. The germline CDR1 and CDR2 sequences are MNHEY and SVGAGI. V trimming: 6 bases; J trimming: 0 bases; junction bases outside the gene matches: 5. The length of the CDR3 is 16 residues. The CDR3 nucleotides read TGTGCCAGCAGATTAGCGGGAGGGTCTAGCACAGATACGCAGTATTTT. Amino acid sequence: CASRLAGGSSTDTQYF.

This clonotype was recorded a few times. The chain carries TRBV20-1 and TRBJ2-3; 10 nucleotides line up with TRBD2. Per the germline V gene, CDR1 is DFQATT and CDR2 is SNEGSKA (reference sequence). The CDR3 totals 18 residues. V trimming: 2 bases; J trimming: 2 bases; junction bases outside the gene matches: 13. In nucleotides, the CDR3 is TGCAGTGCTAGAACCCAGCCGCAGCGGGAGGGATACACAGATACGCAGTATTTT. Translated, it gives CSARTQPQREGYTDTQYF.

There are a few counts of this clonotype. The rearrangement links TRBV6-1 to TRBJ2-1, with D uncertain. The CDR3 contains 15 residues. V lost 6 bases, J lost 0 bases, and 12 bases lay in between. Germline V lookup: CDR1 MNHNS, CDR2 SASEGT. CDR3 in DNA: TGTGCCAGCAGAATTGGCGGTAGCTCCTACAATGAGCAGTTCTTC. The encoded protein is CASRIGGSSYNEQFF.

The table lists this clonotype with a few counts. The chain uses TRBV20-1 and TRBJ2-1; 11 positions match TRBD2. After removal of 0 bases from V and 2 bases from J, the junction contained 3 bases not matched to a gene. Germline-derived CDR1 and CDR2 are DFQATT and SNEGSKA (reference sequence). The CDR3 totals 16 residues. CDR3 region: CSARDPLAGAYNEQFF. CDR3 DNA: TGCAGTGCTAGAGACCCACTAGCGGGAGCCTACAATGAGCAGTTCTTC.

The chain couples TRBV7-8 to TRBJ1-1; the match to TRBD1 covers 7 bases. CDR3 length equals 14 residues. V lost 1 base and J lost 7; bases outside the gene matches: 6. Germline loops: CDR1 SGHVS, CDR2 FQNEAQ. The CDR3 coding sequence is TGTGCCAGCAGCTTAGGGGGGACAGAGCTTGAAGCTTTCTTT. Translation gives CASSLGGTELEAFF.

This clonotype was seen only a few times. V usage is TRBV7-3 and J usage is TRBJ1-1, with D possibly matching TRBD1 (6 bases). This CDR3 comprises 12 residues. V was clipped by 10 bases and J by 2 bases, with 11 bases between them. Looked up from germline, CDR1 is SGHTA and CDR2 is FQGTGA. CDR3: CATSRGNTEAFF. In DNA, the CDR3 is TGTGCCACCTCCAGGGGTAACACTGAAGCTTTCTTT.

J is TRBJ2-7 and V is TRBV9; D possibly corresponds to TRBD1 (6 bases). V was pared by 4 bases and J by 4 bases, with 15 bases between. Looked up from germline, CDR1 is SGDLS and CDR2 is YYNGEE. The CDR3 is 14 amino acids. The CDR3 nucleotides are TGTGCCAGCAGCCCCGCCGGACAGCGATACGAGCAGTACTTC. Translation: CASSPAGQRYEQYF.

The V call is TRBV6-1, the J call TRBJ2-1; D is ambiguous. The length of the CDR3 is 17 residues. Germline CDR1 reads MNHNS; CDR2 reads SASEGT. Trimming shortened V by 7 bases and J by 4 bases, and 23 bases separated the two germline ends. CDR3 nucleotides: TGTGCCAGCACGACCAGCACAGAATACGCCCCTTACAATGAGCAGTTCTTC. Protein sequence: CASTTSTEYAPYNEQFF.

There are a few counts of this clonotype. The chain uses TRBV6-1 and TRBJ1-4, with a tentative D call TRBD1 (5 bases). The CDR3 covers 15 residues. CDR1 is MNHNS and CDR2 is SASEGT in the germline V gene. The ends were cut back, 6 bases at V and 4 bases at J, with 15 bases in the middle. CDR3 sequence reads: CASRGGVTDNEKLFF. In nucleotides, the CDR3 is TGTGCCAGCAGGGGTGGGGTGACAGATAATGAAAAACTGTTTTTT.

The J gene is TRBJ2-5, the V gene TRBV10-3; 9 bases map to TRBD2. The V gene's germline CDR1 is ENHRY and CDR2 SYGVKD. CDR3 size: 14 residues. J lost 1 base, V lost 11 bases, and 8 bases had no gene match. The CDR3 here is CASALAGTQETQYF. The CDR3 coding sequence is TGTGCCTCCGCTCTAGCGGGAACCCAAGAGACCCAGTACTTC.

The J gene is TRBJ2-7, the V gene TRBV5-1, with 9 bases fitting TRBD1. Germline V gene lookup returns CDR1 SGHRS and CDR2 YFSETQ. The CDR3 runs to 14 residues. With V trimmed by 2 bases and J by 5 bases, 5 bases remained unmatched. In nucleotides, the CDR3 is TGCGCCAGCAGCTTAGGACAGGGGCGTGACGAGCAGTACTTC. Translated: CASSLGQGRDEQYF.

This clonotype occurred a few times. The J gene is TRBJ2-2, the V gene TRBV5-6, with 7 positions matching TRBD2. The CDR3 extends over 14 amino acids. Germline CDR1 SGHDT, CDR2 YYEEEE. With 4 bases clipped from V and 6 bases from J, the junction kept 6 bases outside the gene matches. In DNA form, the CDR3 reads TGTGCCAGCAGCATTCACGGGGGGTCCGGGGAGCTGTTTTTT. Translation gives CASSIHGGSGELFF.

V and J are TRBV23-1 and TRBJ2-7, with TRBD2 matching 7 bases. Being an ORF, TRBV23-1 has a function that is uncertain. CDR3 length: 15 amino acids. The junction had 12 bases not matched to a gene; V was cut back by 6 bases and J by 4 bases. The DNA for the CDR3 is TGCGCCAGCAGGCGTCAGGGAGGGACTCAATACGAGCAGTACTTC. Translation: CASRRQGGTQYEQYF.

This clonotype was recorded a few times. CDR3 bases: TGCGCCAGCAGCCTGGGACAGGGGGCACAGTTCTTC. It encodes CASSLGQGAQFF. The V gene is TRBV5-1, the J gene TRBJ2-1; 12 bases are shared with TRBD1. Trimming at V came to 4 bases and at J to 13 bases, leaving 3 bases not matched to a gene. This CDR3 has 12 amino acids. The germline CDR1 and CDR2 sequences are SGHRS and YFSETQ.

This clonotype was counted a few times. V is TRBV6-2 or TRBV6-3 and J is TRBJ2-7; no firm D call. The CDR3 loop spans 15 amino acids. V lost 6 bases and J 1 base, leaving 16 bases between the germline ends. Per the germline V gene, CDR1 is MNHEY and CDR2 is SVGEGT. The CDR3 sequence is CASSRPYGVSYEQYF. The DNA for the CDR3 is TGTGCCAGCAGCCGACCCTATGGGGTTTCCTACGAGCAGTACTTC.

The V call is TRBV6-2 or TRBV6-3, the J call TRBJ2-1; 8 positions agree with TRBD1. The germline gives CDR1 MNHEY, CDR2 SVGEGT. The CDR3 is made up of 15 amino acids. V lost 6 bases, J lost 1 base, and 5 bases stayed unmatched. CDR3 sequence: CASRRTGRSYNEQFF. In DNA, the CDR3 is TGTGCCAGCAGAAGGACAGGGAGGTCCTACAATGAGCAGTTCTTC.

J is TRBJ2-2 and V is TRBV7-3; the D call may be TRBD1 or TRBD2 (5 bases each). The V end lost 5 bases, the J end lost 6 bases, and 16 bases lay between the germline ends. CDR3 size: 15 residues. The germline V gene has CDR1 SGHTA and CDR2 FQGTGA. The DNA for the CDR3 is TGTGCCAGCAGCCCAAGGCGAGGGGATGCCGGGGAGCTGTTTTTT. Its protein is CASSPRRGDAGELFF. Filled out from reference TRBV7-3 and TRBJ2-2, the complete variable domain reads GAGVSQTPSNKVTEKGKYVELRCDPISGHTALYWYRQSLGQGPEFLIYFQGTGAADDSGLPNDRFFAVRPEGSVSTLKIQRTERGDSAVYLCASSPRRGDAGELFFGEGSRLTVL.

The chain uses TRBV5-1 and TRBJ2-7; D remains unclear. Germline values: CDR1 SGHRS, CDR2 YFSETQ. V lost 7 bases and J lost 6, with 20 bases in between. The CDR3 totals 14 residues. CDR3 sequence reads: CASRDTVRLSEQYF. The CDR3 nucleotides read TGCGCCAGCCGAGACACCGTTAGGCTTTCCGAGCAGTACTTC.

This clonotype has a handful of counts. The chain carries TRBV5-1 and TRBJ1-4; D not certain. V lost 0 bases to trimming and J lost 6 bases, with 12 bases between them. The germline V gene has CDR1 SGHRS and CDR2 YFSETQ. The CDR3 length is 15 residues. CDR3 sequence: CASSLDSPPYEKLFF. Here the CDR3 DNA reads TGCGCCAGCAGCTTGGATTCTCCCCCGTATGAAAAACTGTTTTTT.